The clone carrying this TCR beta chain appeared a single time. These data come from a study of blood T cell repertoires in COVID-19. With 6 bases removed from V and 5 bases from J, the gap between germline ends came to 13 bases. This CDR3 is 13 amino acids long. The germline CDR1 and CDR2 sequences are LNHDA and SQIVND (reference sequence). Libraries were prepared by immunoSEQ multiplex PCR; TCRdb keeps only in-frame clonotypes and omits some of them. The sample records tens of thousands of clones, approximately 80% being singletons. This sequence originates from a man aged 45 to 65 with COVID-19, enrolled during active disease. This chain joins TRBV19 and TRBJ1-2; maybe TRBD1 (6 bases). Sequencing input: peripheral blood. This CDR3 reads CASSPRDTYGYTF. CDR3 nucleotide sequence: TGTGCCAGTAGCCCCCGGGACACTTATGGCTACACCTTC.